This T cell receptor (beta chain) was documented in a study of CD8+CD57+ T cells in acquired aplastic anemia. It was genomic DNA that served as the template for profiling TCR beta VDJ and CDR3. TCRdb called the reads again in MiXCR, with one record for every CDR3 protein. Of about 180,000 distinct CDR3 sequences in the sample, 46% were seen once. With regard to this clonotype: One end of the junction fails to match germline, which may point to a read error.

The TCR comes from a human donor in good health. Input material: sorted CD4+, CD8+, or CD8+CD57+ T cells (not recorded which) from PBMCs.

DNA of the CDR3: TGCCCTGTTTACCGCCCTAGGGGGGACAGAGAGTTCTATGGCTACACCTTC. It codes for CPVYRPRGDREFYGYTF. The chain has TRBV25-1 and TRBJ1-2, with TRBD1 matching over 7 bases. Per the germline V gene, CDR1 is MGHDK and CDR2 is SYGVNS. The CDR3 is made up of 17 amino acids.